This entry features one T cell receptor beta chain sequence. This specimen comes from a study of blood T cells in healthy people across ages. It was with a sample-barcoded 5' primer and a J-beta primer mix that a second PCR of about 6 to 12 cycles was run. TCRdb reprocessed the 5' RACE reads via MiXCR and lists one record per CDR3 protein. The data show approximately 2,000,000 distinct CDR3 sequences, about 39% seen once. CDR1 is SNHLY, CDR2 FYNNEI, per germline. V lost 7 bases and J 5 bases, leaving 17 bases between the germline ends. The CDR3 extends over 14 amino acids. Sample: blood. The receptor was derived from a human donor in good health. The rearrangement joins TRBV2 to TRBJ2-5, with D perhaps given as TRBD1 or TRBD2 (5 bases each). The chain's CDR3 is CASTWDPSTETQYF. The CDR3 DNA follows: TGTGCCAGCACCTGGGACCCCTCCACGGAGACCCAGTACTTC.